Listed below are T cell receptor beta chains from one sample, sequenced in a study of blood T cells in healthy people across ages. TCRdb recomputed calls from the 5' RACE reads with MiXCR, one row per CDR3 protein. The repertoire holds more than 700,000 distinct CDR3 sequences, with around 45% as singletons. Sequences were obtained from blood. The receptors were sampled from a man older than 75 in good health. The CDR3 runs from the conserved cysteine through the conserved F or W. Size tells how often a clone was seen (once, few, many) or the class of an expanded clone, and some rows leave it out.

J gene | V gene | clone size | CDR3 protein
TRBJ1-5 | TRBV7-9 | - | CASSFIGQGVNQPQHF
TRBJ2-1 | TRBV11-2 | - | CASSLDRLSEGQFF
TRBJ1-5 | TRBV7-2 | - | CASSLDRNNQPQHF
TRBJ2-3 | TRBV7-2 | - | CASSSLPEGPATDTQYF
TRBJ2-5 | TRBV5-1 | - | CASSPARTSNQETQYF
TRBJ2-1 | TRBV19 | - | CASSSGTSGSLNEQFF
TRBJ2-3 | TRBV20-1 | - | CSARGFRAGFTDTQYF
TRBJ1-1 | TRBV29-1 | - | CSVTGDRTAAFF
TRBJ2-1 | TRBV12-3/TRBV12-4 | few | CASSLGLAGGGYEQFF
TRBJ2-7 | TRBV9 | - | CASSLGTPGIYEQYF
TRBJ2-5 | TRBV7-9 | few | CASSSEGTGSRETQYF
- | TRBV20-1 | few | CSARLPPAGGTYEQYF
TRBJ2-5 | TRBV20-1 | - | CSARDPARTGQETQYF
TRBJ2-3 | TRBV12-3/TRBV12-4 | - | CASRWLAGRGLDTQYF
- | TRBV25-1 | - | CASRGLAGSEQYF
TRBJ2-1 | TRBV2 | - | CASIKGGGRINEQFF
TRBJ2-6 | TRBV12-3/TRBV12-4 | few | CASSPLRSGANVLTF
TRBJ2-5 | TRBV12-3/TRBV12-4 | - | CASLNQGVGSETQYF
TRBJ2-2 | TRBV7-2 | - | CASSLLGAGELFF
TRBJ2-7 | TRBV6-1 | - | CASSARTVGNEQYF
TRBJ1-6 | TRBV29-1 | - | CSVELGVNSPLHF
TRBJ2-5 | TRBV7-2 | - | CASSRGLAGPYNEQYF
TRBJ2-7 | TRBV18 | - | CASSPEAHPYEQYF
TRBJ2-3 | TRBV4-3 | - | CASGQERAAYTDTQYF
TRBJ1-2 | TRBV12-3/TRBV12-4 | many | CASKVGQVGRGGYTF
TRBJ2-7 | TRBV6-5 | - | CASSSPRSGISYEQYF
TRBJ2-5 | TRBV7-2 | many | CASSLGGLQETQYF
TRBJ2-3 | TRBV7-2 | - | CASSLRRGSPDTQYF
TRBJ2-1 | TRBV5-5 | many | CASRRGTSGRGTDEQFF
TRBJ1-3 | TRBV29-1 | - | CSVVLTGNTIYF
TRBJ1-1 | TRBV7-2 | - | CASSLISLNTEAFF
TRBJ2-7 | TRBV7-9 | few | CASSSVLAGKYEQYF
TRBJ1-1 | TRBV5-1 | few | CASSLVQGFGGPGGEAFF
TRBJ2-2 | TRBV6-4 | few | CASRRHGDANTGELFF
TRBJ2-7 | TRBV15 | - | CATSRGTGPYEQYF
TRBJ2-1 | TRBV12-3/TRBV12-4 | - | CASSPIRISGSSYNEQFF
TRBJ1-1 | TRBV29-1 | - | CRIDLNTEAFF
TRBJ2-5 | TRBV3-1 | - | CASSQSSGRGQETQYF